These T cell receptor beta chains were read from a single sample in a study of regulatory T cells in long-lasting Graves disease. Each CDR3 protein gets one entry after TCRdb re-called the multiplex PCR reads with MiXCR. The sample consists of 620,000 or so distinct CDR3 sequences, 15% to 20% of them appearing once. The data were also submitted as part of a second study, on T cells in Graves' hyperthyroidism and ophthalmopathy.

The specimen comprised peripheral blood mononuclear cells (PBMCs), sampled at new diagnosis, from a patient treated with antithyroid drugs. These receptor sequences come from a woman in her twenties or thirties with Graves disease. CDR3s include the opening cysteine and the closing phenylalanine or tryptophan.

CDR3: CASSGWGTDSQETQYF
J: TRBJ2-5
V: TRBV25-1

CDR3: CASSFSISSGNEQFF
J: TRBJ2-1
V: TRBV5-1

CDR3: CASSTTPDQPQHF
J: TRBJ1-5
V: TRBV5-4

CDR3: CAWKGNSDRYYEQYF
J: TRBJ2-7
V: TRBV30

CDR3: CASSPDRDYGYTF
J: TRBJ1-2
V: TRBV18

CDR3: CSARAQGRGYTF
J: TRBJ1-2
V: TRBV20-1

CDR3: CSAGPPGTEAFF
J: TRBJ1-1
V: TRBV20-1

CDR3: CAISPQGAGEKLFF
J: TRBJ1-4
V: TRBV10-3

CDR3: CASSSQLSGRLVDTQYF
J: TRBJ2-3
V: TRBV6-6

CDR3: CASRLEGSPLHF
J: TRBJ1-6
V: TRBV6-1

CDR3: CASSEAPGIKEQYF
J: TRBJ2-7
V: TRBV6-1

CDR3: CASSPGANTEAFF
J: TRBJ1-1
V: TRBV9

CDR3: CASSPQNEYLAKNIQYF
J: TRBJ2-4
V: TRBV7-9

CDR3: CASGLEGYTEAFF
J: TRBJ1-1
V: TRBV12-5

CDR3: CSASRQGPTTSNEQFF
J: TRBJ2-1
V: TRBV20-1

CDR3: CATSPRGSGNTIYF
J: TRBJ1-3
V: TRBV24-1

CDR3: CASSKFLTGRFEQYF
J: TRBJ2-7
V: TRBV28

CDR3: CASSPRGLAGGGGDTQYF
J: TRBJ2-3
V: TRBV12-3/TRBV12-4

CDR3: CSATDFPAQHF
J: TRBJ1-5
V: TRBV20-1

CDR3: CASSLVRAGEKLFF
J: TRBJ1-4
V: TRBV28

CDR3: CASSVDSTGPAYEQYF
J: TRBJ2-7
V: TRBV9

CDR3: CAISESDSYNEQFF
J: TRBJ2-1
V: TRBV10-3

CDR3: CASSLSTYLPFNYGYTF
J: TRBJ1-2
V: TRBV7-9

CDR3: CATSDLSQPQHF
J: TRBJ1-5
V: TRBV24-1

CDR3: CASSLVPLGVGELFF
J: TRBJ2-2
V: TRBV11-2

CDR3: CATIGQGEQYF
J: TRBJ2-7
V: TRBV5-4

CDR3: CASSFRDETLPQHF
J: TRBJ1-5
V: TRBV7-2

CDR3: CASSFPYDGRAFF
J: TRBJ1-1
V: TRBV28

CDR3: CATSRGGGTGSLFSSSYEQYF
J: TRBJ2-7
V: TRBV15

CDR3: CASSAQGRRETQYF
J: TRBJ2-5
V: TRBV11-2

CDR3: CSARPDRLDSPLHF
J: TRBJ1-6
V: TRBV20-1

CDR3: CASTEDGKETQYF
J: TRBJ2-5
V: TRBV28

CDR3: CASSLTGHPSGANVLTF
J: TRBJ2-6
V: TRBV5-1

CDR3: CASSYLVLGLASHEQYF
J: TRBJ2-7
V: TRBV6-2/TRBV6-3

CDR3: CASPPPAGLVDNEQFF
J: TRBJ2-1
V: TRBV28

CDR3: CASIPDEGDTGELFF
J: TRBJ2-2
V: TRBV2

CDR3: CASSSTGLSTDTQYF
J: TRBJ2-3
V: TRBV6-2/TRBV6-3

CDR3: CASRGSGTINQPQHF
J: TRBJ1-5
V: TRBV27

CDR3: CSAGTGKNEKLFF
J: TRBJ1-4
V: TRBV20-1

CDR3: CSARDRRENYGYTF
J: TRBJ1-2
V: TRBV20-1

CDR3: CASSGGTSGPYEQYF
J: TRBJ2-7
V: TRBV10-1

CDR3: CASRPRTDKVNTQYF
J: TRBJ2-3
V: TRBV7-9

CDR3: CASSLGWNSPLHF
J: TRBJ1-6
V: TRBV3-1

CDR3: CASSPLKGGGRVTDTQYF
J: TRBJ2-3
V: TRBV27

CDR3: CASSSAPEDEQYF
J: TRBJ2-7
V: TRBV28

CDR3: CASSVGREQYF
J: TRBJ2-7
V: TRBV9

CDR3: CASSYGTSARFRETQYF
J: TRBJ2-5
V: TRBV6-2/TRBV6-3

CDR3: CASSEGQGASGYTF
J: TRBJ1-2
V: TRBV2

CDR3: CASSKPGLADYEQYF
J: TRBJ2-7
V: TRBV11-2

CDR3: CSLRSNGDTEAFF
J: TRBJ1-1
V: TRBV29-1

CDR3: CASSGGFRQANYGYTF
J: TRBJ1-2
V: TRBV9

CDR3: CASSHGHDPNYGYTF
J: TRBJ1-2
V: TRBV19

CDR3: CASSSTWLADGSQYF
J: TRBJ2-5
V: TRBV27

CDR3: CASSRPVRGDTQYF
J: TRBJ2-3
V: TRBV6-1

CDR3: CASSPRTGTYEETQYF
J: TRBJ2-5
V: TRBV11-1

CDR3: CASSLSGAGELFF
J: TRBJ2-2
V: TRBV7-9

CDR3: CASSLSGEVEQYF
J: TRBJ2-7
V: TRBV7-8